This T cell receptor (beta chain) was retrieved from a study of blood T cell repertoires in COVID-19. Study as a whole: Sites across the United States, Italy and Spain contributed samples from acute and convalescent COVID-19.

The ends were cut back, 4 bases at V and 2 bases at J, with 10 bases in the middle. The CDR3 extends over 14 amino acids. Germline V CDR1 and CDR2: SGHTA, FQGNSA. In the original processing: Amplification of reference gene primers provided the estimated nucleated cell counts. Assay used: immunoSEQ multiplex PCR; TCRdb lists only in-frame clones, some missing. The V and J calls and clone size were taken over from that table, and D and trimming were inferred from the DNA. The sample consists of 200,000 to 300,000 clones, 86% of them appearing once. The sample was peripheral blood. This TCR was sampled from a man older than 75 with acute or convalescent COVID-19. The V call is TRBV7-2, the J call TRBJ2-3; D gene ambiguous. CDR3 in amino acids: CASSSRQDTDTQYF. CDR3 bases: TGTGCCAGCAGCTCCAGACAAGACACAGATACGCAGTATTTT.